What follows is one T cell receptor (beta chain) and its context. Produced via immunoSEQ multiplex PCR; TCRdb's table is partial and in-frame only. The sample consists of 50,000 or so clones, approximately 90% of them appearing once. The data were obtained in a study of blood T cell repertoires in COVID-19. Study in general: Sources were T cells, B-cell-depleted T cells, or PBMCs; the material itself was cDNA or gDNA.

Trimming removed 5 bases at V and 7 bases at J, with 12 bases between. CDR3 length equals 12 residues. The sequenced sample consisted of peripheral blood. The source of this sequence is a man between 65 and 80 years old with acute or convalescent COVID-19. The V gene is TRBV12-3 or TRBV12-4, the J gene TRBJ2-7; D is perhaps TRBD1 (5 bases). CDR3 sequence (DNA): TGTGCCAGCAGTCGACAGCCTACGGAGCAGTACTTC. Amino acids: CASSRQPTEQYF.